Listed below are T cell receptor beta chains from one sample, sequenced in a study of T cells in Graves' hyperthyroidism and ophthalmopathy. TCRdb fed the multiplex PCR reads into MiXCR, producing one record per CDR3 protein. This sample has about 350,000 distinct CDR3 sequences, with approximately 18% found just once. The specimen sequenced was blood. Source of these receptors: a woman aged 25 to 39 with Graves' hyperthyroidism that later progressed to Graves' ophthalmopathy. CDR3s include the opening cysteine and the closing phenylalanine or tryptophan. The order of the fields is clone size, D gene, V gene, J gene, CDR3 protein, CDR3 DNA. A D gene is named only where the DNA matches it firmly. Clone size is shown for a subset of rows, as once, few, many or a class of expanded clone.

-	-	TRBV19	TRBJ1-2	CASSGGPGAYAYTF	TGTGCCAGTAGCGGGGGGCCCGGAGCCTATGCCTACACCTTC
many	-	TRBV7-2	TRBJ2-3	CASSLSQYLTDTQYF	TGTGCCAGCAGCTTAAGCCAGTACCTCACAGATACGCAGTATTTT
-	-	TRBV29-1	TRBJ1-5	CSVEVTVGQPQHF	TGCAGCGTTGAAGTGACAGTGGGTCAGCCCCAGCATTTT
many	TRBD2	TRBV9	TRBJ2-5	CASSSSPSGGETQYF	TGTGCCAGCAGCTCCTCTCCTAGCGGGGGGGAGACCCAGTACTTC
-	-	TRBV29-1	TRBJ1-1	CSVRNSDTEAFF	TGCAGCGTTAGAAACAGTGACACTGAAGCTTTCTTT
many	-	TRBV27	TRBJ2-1	CATRNRVNNEQFF	TGTGCCACCCGAAACAGGGTTAACAATGAGCAGTTCTTC
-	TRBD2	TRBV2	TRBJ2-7	CASRDRGTSGRSGSYEQYF	TGTGCCAGCAGAGACCGTGGGACTAGCGGGAGGAGCGGCTCCTACGAGCAGTACTTC
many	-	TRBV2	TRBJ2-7	CASSKGDSTYEQYF	TGTGCCAGCAGTAAGGGTGACAGTACCTACGAGCAGTACTTC
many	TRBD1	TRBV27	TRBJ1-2	CASSLTRTGSGYTF	TGTGCCAGCAGTTTAACCCGGACAGGGAGCGGCTACACCTTC
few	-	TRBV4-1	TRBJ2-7	CASSRRDSGTDSYEQYF	TGCGCCAGCAGCCGTCGTGATTCGGGCACAGACTCCTACGAGCAGTACTTC
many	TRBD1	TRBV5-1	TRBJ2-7	CASSFQTGDEQYF	TGCGCCAGCAGCTTCCAGACAGGGGACGAGCAGTACTTC
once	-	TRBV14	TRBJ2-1	CASSQAGINEQFF	TGTGCCAGCAGCCAGGCAGGGATCAATGAGCAGTTCTTC
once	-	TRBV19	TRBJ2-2	CARQPEGQHTGELFF	TGTGCCAGGCAACCGGAGGGGCAACACACCGGGGAGCTGTTTTTT
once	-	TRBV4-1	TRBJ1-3	CASSQDPGVGNTIYF	TGCGCCAGCAGCCAAGATCCGGGAGTTGGAAACACCATATATTTT
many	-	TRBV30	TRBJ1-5	CAWSASSNQPQHF	TGTGCCTGGAGTGCCAGTAGCAATCAGCCCCAGCATTTT
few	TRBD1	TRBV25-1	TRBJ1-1	CASSDPGTGKIGAFF	TGTGCCAGCAGTGACCCCGGGACAGGGAAAATCGGAGCTTTCTTT
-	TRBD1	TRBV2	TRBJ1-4	CASRRGTGGREKLFF	TGTGCCAGCAGGAGGGGGACAGGGGGCAGAGAAAAACTGTTTTTT
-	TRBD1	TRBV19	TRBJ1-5	CASSFIPGQGKSQHF	TGTGCCAGTAGTTTCATACCGGGACAGGGTAAGTCCCAGCATTTT
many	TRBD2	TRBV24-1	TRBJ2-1	CATSDGAGGGYNEQFF	TGTGCCACCAGTGATGGGGCGGGAGGAGGCTACAATGAGCAGTTCTTC
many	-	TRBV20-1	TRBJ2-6	CSASGPVSGANVLTF	TGCAGTGCTAGCGGGCCGGTTTCTGGGGCCAACGTCCTGACTTTC
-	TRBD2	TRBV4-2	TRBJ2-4	CASSQESGRAKNIQYF	TGTGCCAGCAGCCAAGAGAGCGGGAGGGCCAAAAACATTCAGTACTTC
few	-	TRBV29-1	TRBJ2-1	CSVEILYEQFF	TGCAGCGTTGAAATACTCTATGAGCAGTTCTTC
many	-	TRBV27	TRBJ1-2	CASSLSGAPYGYTF	TGTGCCAGCAGTTTATCGGGGGCTCCCTATGGCTACACCTTC
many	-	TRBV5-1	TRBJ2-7	CASSLGGLEQYF	TGCGCCAGCAGCTTGGGTGGGCTCGAGCAGTACTTC
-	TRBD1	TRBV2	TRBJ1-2	CASSHGQGDSSYGYTF	TGTGCCAGCAGCCACGGACAGGGGGATTCAAGCTATGGCTACACCTTC
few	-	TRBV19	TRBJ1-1	CASSPKLGGAEAFF	TGTGCCAGTAGTCCCAAGTTGGGGGGCGCTGAAGCTTTCTTT
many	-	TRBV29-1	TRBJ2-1	CSVDGLLGNNEQFF	TGCAGCGTCGATGGACTTCTTGGCAACAATGAGCAGTTCTTC
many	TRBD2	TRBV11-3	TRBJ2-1	CASSLGAGGPYNEQFF	TGTGCCAGCAGCTTAGGGGCGGGGGGGCCGTACAATGAGCAGTTCTTC
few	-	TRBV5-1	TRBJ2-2	CASSPRRVSSLNTGELFF	TGCGCCAGCAGCCCGAGGAGGGTTTCCTCACTGAACACCGGGGAGCTGTTTTTT
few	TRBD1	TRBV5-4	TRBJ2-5	CASSLGQGAREETQYF	TGTGCCAGCAGCCTGGGACAGGGGGCGCGAGAAGAGACCCAGTACTTC
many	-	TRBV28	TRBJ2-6	CASSSPGPSSGANVLTF	TGTGCCAGCAGTTCGCCGGGACCGAGCTCTGGGGCCAACGTCCTGACTTTC
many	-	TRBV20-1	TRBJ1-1	CSALRRGTEAFF	TGCAGTGCCCTTCGAAGGGGCACTGAAGCTTTCTTT
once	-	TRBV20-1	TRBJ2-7	CSARDLTAYSYEQYF	TGCAGTGCTAGAGACCTGACAGCTTACTCCTACGAGCAGTACTTC
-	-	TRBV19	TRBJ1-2	CASTLGHLNYGYTF	TGTGCCAGTACCTTGGGACATTTGAACTATGGCTACACCTTC
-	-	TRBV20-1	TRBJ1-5	CSARGTRNYSNQPQHF	TGCAGTGCTAGAGGGACGCGTAATTATAGCAATCAGCCCCAGCATTTT
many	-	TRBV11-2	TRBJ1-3	CASSLDPGSSGNTIYF	TGTGCCAGCAGCTTAGATCCGGGTAGCTCTGGAAACACCATATATTTT
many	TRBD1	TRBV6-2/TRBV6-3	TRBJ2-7	CASSWGQGFEQYF	TGTGCCAGCAGTTGGGGACAGGGGTTCGAGCAGTACTTC
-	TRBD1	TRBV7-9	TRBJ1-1	CASSFDRRQGDTEAFF	TGTGCCAGCAGCTTTGATCGGAGACAGGGGGACACTGAAGCTTTCTTT
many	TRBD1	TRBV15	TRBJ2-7	CATSRTKGTVPAEQYF	TGTGCCACCAGCAGGACAAAAGGGACAGTTCCGGCCGAGCAGTACTTC